These 31 T cell receptor beta chains were sequenced from one sample in a study of blood T cell repertoires in COVID-19. The repertoire was sequenced with immunoSEQ multiplex PCR; TCRdb's copy has only in-frame clones and lacks some. The top ten hold approximately 7.5% of the sample, which has about 66,000 clones, around 90% seen once. Specimen: peripheral blood. Receptors were obtained from a human donor in a cohort sampled during active COVID-19.

The chain uses TRBV19 and TRBJ1-1; unclear D gene. V was cut by 3 bases and J by 1 base, with 9 bases left in between. Germline assignment: CDR1 LNHDA and CDR2 SQIVND (reference sequence). CDR3 length equals 14 residues. CDR3 sequence: CASSILHQNTEAFF. CDR3 DNA: TGTGCCAGTAGTATTTTACATCAGAACACTGAAGCTTTCTTT. The whole variable domain, remainder taken from reference TRBV19 and TRBJ1-1, is DGGITQSPKYLFRKEGQNVTLSCEQNLNHDAMYWYRQDPGQGLRLIYYSQIVNDFQKGDIAEGYSVSREKKESFPLTVTSAQKNPTAFYLCASSILHQNTEAFFGQGTRLTVV.

The V call is TRBV5-4, the J call TRBJ2-2, with D uncertain. The V gene's germline CDR1 is SGHNT and CDR2 YYREEE (reference sequence). Between the trimmed V and J ends, which lost 0 bases and 1 base, there was a span of 7 bases. The CDR3 runs to 15 residues. CDR3 residues: CASSLDQVNTGELFF. CDR3 nucleotide sequence: TGTGCCAGCAGCTTGGATCAGGTGAACACCGGGGAGCTGTTTTTT.

The chain combines TRBV12-3 or TRBV12-4 with TRBJ2-1; D is perhaps TRBD2 (6 bases). Trimming removed 8 bases at V and 3 bases at J, with 11 bases between. The CDR3 sequence is 13 residues long. CDR3 bases: TGTGCCAGCCGGGGACTTGACTACAATGAGCAGTTCTTC. This sequence encodes CASRGLDYNEQFF.

The chain employs TRBV19 and TRBJ2-3, with TRBD2 matching over 12 bases. The CDR3 is made up of 16 amino acids. Germline V CDR1 and CDR2: LNHDA, SQIVND (reference sequence). J was trimmed by 5 bases and V by 0 bases; bases with no gene match: 3. The CDR3 DNA sequence: TGTGCCAGTAGTATAGATCGACTAGCGGGAGAAGATACGCAGTATTTT. Protein: CASSIDRLAGEDTQYF.

J is TRBJ2-3 and V is TRBV27; D is ambiguous. Germline V gene data show CDR1 as MNHEY and CDR2 as SMNVEV (reference sequence). The CDR3 spans 13 residues. V was trimmed by 4 bases and J by 4 bases, leaving 9 bases between them. Written as DNA, the CDR3 is TGTGCCAGCAGTTCTCGTGCAGCAGATACGCAGTATTTT. This translates into CASSSRAADTQYF.

The chain employs TRBV18 and TRBJ2-6, with a possible D match to TRBD1 (5 bases). Germline-derived CDR1 and CDR2 are KGHSH and LQKENI. This CDR3 contains 16 residues. V lost 2 bases, J lost 0 bases, and 8 bases lay in between. CDR3: CASSPDSGSGANVLTF. The CDR3 coding sequence is TGTGCCAGCTCACCAGACAGTGGCTCTGGGGCCAACGTCCTGACTTTC.

The V call is TRBV3-1 (or the pseudogene TRBV3-2), the J call TRBJ2-7, with unresolved D. Trimming cost V 1 base and J 3 bases, with 7 bases left between them. Germline-derived CDR1 and CDR2 are LGHDT and YNNKEL (reference sequence). The CDR3 consists of 13 residues. CDR3 residues: CASSQGLLYEQYF. CDR3 coding DNA: TGTGCCAGCAGCCAAGGTCTTCTCTACGAGCAGTACTTC.

The chain carries TRBV19 and TRBJ2-7, with D possibly matching TRBD2 (6 bases). CDR1 is LNHDA and CDR2 is SQIVND in the germline V gene (reference sequence). This CDR3 has 15 residues. V was clipped by 6 bases and J by 3 bases, with 18 bases between them. In nucleotides, the CDR3 is TGTGCCAGTAGGGGAGGACCCAGTGGATACTACGAGCAGTACTTC. This translates into CASRGGPSGYYEQYF.

The chain recombines TRBV29-1 with TRBJ2-1; 9 nucleotides match TRBD2. Germline V gene sequence: CDR1 SQVTM, CDR2 ANQGSEA. The CDR3 consists of 14 residues. V lost 3 bases to trimming and J lost 4 bases; unmatched junction nucleotides: 4. The CDR3 DNA reads as TGCAGCGTTGATGCTGCGGGAGGGTACAATGAGCAGTTCTTC. It yields the protein CSVDAAGGYNEQFF.

The chain employs TRBV7-3 and TRBJ1-1; maybe TRBD1 (6 bases). CDR1 is SGHTA, CDR2 FQGTGA, per germline. V was trimmed by 4 bases and J by 1 base, leaving 10 bases between them. This CDR3 spans 14 amino acids. CDR3 sequence reads: CASSSGGQNTEAFF. In nucleotides, the CDR3 is TGTGCCAGCAGCTCGGGGGGGCAGAACACTGAAGCTTTCTTT. The complete variable domain, with remaining parts taken from reference TRBV7-3 and TRBJ1-1, reads GAGVSQTPSNKVTEKGKYVELRCDPISGHTALYWYRQSLGQGPEFLIYFQGTGAADDSGLPNDRFFAVRPEGSVSTLKIQRTERGDSAVYLCASSSGGQNTEAFFGQGTRLTVV.

The chain combines TRBV7-9 with TRBJ1-2; possible D gene TRBD1, 6 bases. Germline CDR1 SEHNR, CDR2 FQNEAQ (reference sequence). Trimming shortened V by 3 bases and J by 2 bases, and 10 bases separated the two germline ends. CDR3 length: 14 residues. CDR3 region: CASSFLDRNYGYTF. DNA of the CDR3: TGTGCCAGCAGCTTCTTGGACAGAAACTATGGCTACACCTTC.

This clone was seen only once. The genes are TRBV6-2 or TRBV6-3 and TRBJ2-1; D is perhaps TRBD2 (6 bases). Germline V gene sequence: CDR1 MNHEY, CDR2 SVGEGT. V lost 3 bases and J lost 7, with 22 bases in between. This CDR3 contains 17 residues. The DNA of the CDR3 is TGTGCCAGCAGTTATTTGGGCAGTGGGGGGATGACTAATGAGCAGTTCTTC. This gives the protein CASSYLGSGGMTNEQFF.

This chain connects TRBV7-6 to TRBJ2-3; D perhaps matches TRBD1 (6 bases). The V gene's germline CDR1 is SGHVS and CDR2 FNYEAQ. This CDR3 has 15 amino acids. The V and J ends lost 0 bases and 7 bases respectively, with 14 bases between them. CDR3 in DNA: TGTGCCAGCAGCTTAGCCCAGGGGCAGGGACATACGCAGTATTTT. It is translated as CASSLAQGQGHTQYF.

J is TRBJ1-1 and V is TRBV10-3, with TRBD1 matching 9 bases. Germline CDR1 and CDR2: ENHRY and SYGVKD. CDR3 size: 15 residues. V lost 2 bases and J lost 2; bases outside the gene matches: 3. CDR3 loop: CAISEPGQGNTEAFF. The DNA for the CDR3 is TGTGCCATCAGTGAGCCGGGACAGGGAAACACTGAAGCTTTCTTT.

By proportion, this clone is medium-sized. This chain links TRBV19 with TRBJ1-1, with D unclear. V shed 3 bases and J shed 0 bases, with 11 bases lying between them. The CDR3 has 15 amino acids. Germline loops: CDR1 LNHDA, CDR2 SQIVND (reference sequence). Written as DNA, the CDR3 is TGTGCCAGTAGTATCCCTACAGAGATGAACACTGAAGCTTTCTTT. Amino acids: CASSIPTEMNTEAFF. The full variable domain, with the rest looked up from reference TRBV19 and TRBJ1-1, is DGGITQSPKYLFRKEGQNVTLSCEQNLNHDAMYWYRQDPGQGLRLIYYSQIVNDFQKGDIAEGYSVSREKKESFPLTVTSAQKNPTAFYLCASSIPTEMNTEAFFGQGTRLTVV.

V and J are TRBV2 and TRBJ1-4; tentatively, D is TRBD1 (6 bases). From germline, CDR1 is SNHLY and CDR2 FYNNEI. The CDR3 spans 15 residues. Trimming shortened V by 7 bases and J by 0 bases, and 12 bases separated the two germline ends. The CDR3 sequence is CASTSDSATNEKLFF. DNA of the CDR3: TGTGCCAGCACCTCGGACAGTGCAACTAATGAAAAACTGTTTTTT.

This chain uses TRBV6-6 with TRBJ1-2, with D uncertain. V was trimmed by 0 bases and J by 8 bases, leaving 10 bases between them. Germline V CDR1 and CDR2: MNHNY, SVGAGI (reference sequence). The CDR3 has 13 amino acids. The CDR3 sequence: CASSYSEDRGYTF. CDR3 DNA sequence: TGTGCCAGCAGTTACTCAGAGGATCGAGGCTACACCTTC.

The chain links TRBV10-3 to TRBJ2-7; 8 bases fit TRBD2. Germline CDR1 is ENHRY and CDR2 is SYGVKD. V trimming: 8 bases; J trimming: 3 bases; junction bases outside the gene matches: 6. The CDR3 runs 13 residues. DNA for the CDR3: TGTGCCATCGGGACTAGGGACCACTACGAGCAGTACTTC. Amino acids: CAIGTRDHYEQYF.

The chain recombines TRBV5-4 with TRBJ2-5; 11 bases match TRBD2. J lost 5 bases, V lost 1 base, and 10 bases had no gene match. From germline, CDR1 is SGHNT and CDR2 YYREEE (reference sequence). This CDR3 spans 17 amino acids. This CDR3 is CASSLSVNSGRAETQYF. CDR3 sequence (DNA): TGTGCCAGCAGCTTGTCGGTAAATAGCGGGAGGGCTGAGACCCAGTACTTC. Full variable domain (rest looked up from reference TRBV5-4 and TRBJ2-5): ETGVTQSPTHLIKTRGQQVTLRCSSQSGHNTVSWYQQALGQGPQFIFQYYREEENGRGNFPPRFSGLQFPNYSSELNVNALELDDSALYLCASSLSVNSGRAETQYFGPGTRLLVL.

The chain is built from TRBV19 and TRBJ2-7; 13 nucleotides align to TRBD2. This CDR3 is 15 amino acids long. V lost 7 bases, J lost 0 bases, and 3 bases stayed unmatched. Germline V gene sequence: CDR1 LNHDA, CDR2 SQIVND (reference sequence). The CDR3 protein is CASIGTSGTSYEQYF. DNA of the CDR3: TGTGCCAGTATCGGGACTAGCGGGACCTCCTACGAGCAGTACTTC.

The table lists this clone with a few counts. The chain recombines TRBV28 with TRBJ2-7; 8 positions agree with TRBD1. CDR1 is MDHEN, CDR2 SYDVKM, per germline. V shed 7 bases and J 6 bases; nucleotides not matched to a gene: 14. CDR3 length: 15 residues. In nucleotides, the CDR3 is TGTGCCAGCACCTCTAAAGGACAGGGCATTTCCGAGCAGTACTTC. As protein: CASTSKGQGISEQYF.

The V call is TRBV6-6, the J call TRBJ1-5; D gene unclear. V lost 7 bases and J lost 0, with 13 bases in between. CDR1 MNHNY and CDR2 SVGAGI come from the germline V gene (reference sequence). This CDR3 region has 15 residues. CDR3 DNA: TGTGCCAGCAATCCCCGGGAAAATAGCAATCAGCCCCAGCATTTT. Protein product: CASNPRENSNQPQHF.

This chain links TRBV7-2 with TRBJ2-7; 10 bases fit TRBD1. V was clipped by 1 base and J by 6 bases; unmatched bases: 9. This CDR3 comprises 16 residues. Per the germline V gene, CDR1 is SGHTA and CDR2 is FQGNSA. The CDR3 sequence is CASSLESGQGGFEQYF. CDR3 bases: TGTGCCAGCAGCTTAGAATCCGGACAGGGGGGTTTCGAGCAGTACTTC. The variable domain in full, with the rest retrieved from reference TRBV7-2 and TRBJ2-7, is GAGVSQSPSNKVTEKGKDVELRCDPISGHTALYWYRQSLGQGLEFLIYFQGNSAPDKSGLPSDRFSAERTGGSVSTLTIQRTQQEDSAVYLCASSLESGQGGFEQYFGPGTRLTVT.

V usage is TRBV11-2 and J usage is TRBJ2-7; 10 bases line up with TRBD2. CDR1 SGHAT and CDR2 FQNNGV come from the germline V gene. The junction had 1 base not matched to a gene; V was cut back by 5 bases and J by 0 bases. The CDR3 runs 14 residues. CDR3 loop: CASSGTSDSYEQYF. The DNA of the CDR3 is TGTGCCAGCAGCGGGACTAGCGACTCCTACGAGCAGTACTTC.

The J gene is TRBJ1-5, the V gene TRBV19, with 11 nucleotides matching TRBD1. The germline gives CDR1 LNHDA, CDR2 SQIVND (reference sequence). This CDR3 region has 13 residues. V was pared by 8 bases and J by 6 bases, with 3 bases of the junction left unmatched. CDR3 bases: TGTGCCAGTGGACAGGGGGCTATTCAGCCCCAGCATTTT. Translated, it gives CASGQGAIQPQHF. The full variable domain, rest sourced from reference TRBV19 and TRBJ1-5, is DGGITQSPKYLFRKEGQNVTLSCEQNLNHDAMYWYRQDPGQGLRLIYYSQIVNDFQKGDIAEGYSVSREKKESFPLTVTSAQKNPTAFYLCASGQGAIQPQHFGDGTRLSIL.

The chain joins TRBV5-1 to TRBJ1-6; D ambiguous. Trimming stripped 1 base from V and 5 bases from J, with 7 bases between. The V gene's germline CDR1 is SGHRS and CDR2 YFSETQ. This CDR3 region has 14 residues. This chain's CDR3 is CASSLSADNSPLHF. The CDR3 DNA follows: TGCGCCAGCAGCTTGTCCGCAGATAATTCACCCCTCCACTTT.

The chain recombines TRBV10-1 with TRBJ1-6; D not resolved. Germline CDR1 WNHNN, CDR2 SYGVQD (reference sequence). The CDR3 runs 14 residues. Trimming removed 4 bases at V and 10 bases at J, with 14 bases between. The CDR3 spells CASSVQAAGSPLHF. DNA of the CDR3: TGCGCCAGCAGTGTCCAAGCCGCGGGGTCACCCCTCCACTTT.

The J gene is TRBJ2-3, the V gene TRBV19; 8 bases align to TRBD2. Germline CDR1 and CDR2: LNHDA and SQIVND (reference sequence). The ends lost 6 bases at V and 2 bases at J; junction bases unmatched: 10. The CDR3 has 16 amino acids. The CDR3 DNA is TGTGCCAGTAGACGAGGCAGCGGGGGAAACACAGATACGCAGTATTTT. Translated, it gives CASRRGSGGNTDTQYF.

The rearrangement joins TRBV11-3 to TRBJ2-1, with D possibly being TRBD2 (6 bases). This CDR3 comprises 16 residues. V lost 1 base to trimming and J lost 7 bases, with 17 bases between them. The germline CDR1 and CDR2 sequences are SGHNT and YENEEA. The CDR3 region is CASSLGGPGVGNEQFF. DNA for the CDR3: TGTGCCAGCAGCTTAGGGGGCCCGGGGGTTGGTAATGAGCAGTTCTTC.

The genes are TRBV6-2 or TRBV6-3 and TRBJ2-3; 10 bases align to TRBD1. V lost 5 bases and J lost 1; bases outside the gene matches: 3. From germline, CDR1 is MNHEY and CDR2 SVGEGT. CDR3 length: 15 amino acids. The DNA for the CDR3 is TGTGCCAGCAGTCGACAGGGGGCTGGCACAGATACGCAGTATTTT. It encodes CASSRQGAGTDTQYF.

This chain links TRBV9 with TRBJ2-3, with unresolved D. Germline V gene lookup returns CDR1 SGDLS and CDR2 YYNGEE. Trimming shortened V by 2 bases and J by 0 bases, and 10 bases separated the two germline ends. The CDR3 has 15 amino acids. In nucleotides, the CDR3 is TGTGCCAGCAGCGTCTCCCCTTCTAGCACAGATACGCAGTATTTT. Protein product: CASSVSPSSTDTQYF.